These 5 T cell receptor beta chains were all obtained from the same sample, sequenced in a study of graft-versus-host responses after intestinal transplantation (dated by TCRdb to the early 2020s). Preparation of the library involved the immunoSEQ multiplex PCR assay. Drawn from immuneACCESS, this table holds only the in-frame rearrangements with V and J called that TCRdb kept. Clones are partly lost; checked studies trace under half to an unresolved V gene and leave the rest unexplained. The sample table shows tens of thousands of clones, and 80% to 90% are seen once. The ten biggest clones cover roughly 1.7% of the sample. The source was PBMCs, collected 26 days after transplant. The receptors shown here come from a human patient who received an intestinal transplant, so some T cells may come from the graft donor.

This rearrangement joins TRBV5-4 to TRBJ1-2; weak D call: TRBD1 (5 bases). From germline, CDR1 is SGHNT and CDR2 YYREEE (reference sequence). The CDR3 is 18 amino acids. V was shortened by 0 bases and J by 6 bases, with 24 bases between the two germline ends. Written as DNA, the CDR3 is TGTGCCAGCAGCTTGGGGAGAAACACGGACCGGGCGGGGCATGGCTACACCTTC. This encodes CASSLGRNTDRAGHGYTF.

The V and J genes are TRBV2 and TRBJ1-1; D unresolved. Germline CDR1 SNHLY, CDR2 FYNNEI. The CDR3 consists of 14 residues. V lost 0 bases and J 0 bases, leaving 5 bases between the germline ends. The CDR3: CASSEAQVNTEAFF. For the CDR3, the DNA is TGTGCCAGCAGTGAAGCACAAGTGAACACTGAAGCTTTCTTT.

The rearrangement links TRBV4-1 to TRBJ2-7; 7 bases match TRBD1. This CDR3 has 13 residues. After removal of 4 bases from V and 5 bases from J, the junction contained 5 bases not matched to a gene. Per germline, CDR1 MGHRA and CDR2 YSYEKL. CDR3 region: CASSRPQGHEQYF. The CDR3 bases are TGCGCCAGCAGCCGTCCACAGGGGCACGAGCAGTACTTC.

J is TRBJ2-7 and V is TRBV5-1, with D possibly matching TRBD1 (6 bases). Trimming removed 0 bases from V and 3 bases from J, with 7 bases in between. The CDR3 totals 13 residues. Germline loops: CDR1 SGHRS, CDR2 YFSETQ. The CDR3 region has the DNA TGCGCCAGCAGCTTGGGACAGGTCTACGAGCAGTACTTC. Residues: CASSLGQVYEQYF. Using reference TRBV5-1 and TRBJ2-7 for the parts outside the CDR3, the full variable domain is KAGVTQTPRYLIKTRGQQVTLSCSPISGHRSVSWYQQTPGQGLQFLFEYFSETQRNKGNFPGRFSGRQFSNSRSEMNVSTLELGDSALYLCASSLGQVYEQYFGPGTRLTVT.

The rearrangement uses TRBV6-6 and TRBJ1-2, with D possibly matching TRBD1 (5 bases). The V and J ends lost 7 bases and 3 bases respectively, with 18 bases between them. Germline CDR1 MNHNY, CDR2 SVGAGI (reference sequence). CDR3 size: 15 residues. CDR3 DNA: TGTGCCAGCATTGACAGTCCCCTAACTGACTATGGCTACACCTTC. It encodes CASIDSPLTDYGYTF.